The 2 T cell receptor beta chains below were found in one sample sequenced in a study of Graves' ophthalmopathy and Graves' hyperthyroidism. The authors amplified TCR beta CDR3 regions from RNA transcripts. Second-round multiplex PCR followed a first-round RT-PCR using HTBI primers. From the multiplex PCR reads, TCRdb called clonotypes with MiXCR, one entry per CDR3 protein. The repertoire holds about 600,000 distinct CDR3 sequences, with about 40% as singletons. Sequencing used peripheral blood or thyroid tissue (not recorded which). These receptors were taken from an adult man with Graves' hyperthyroidism.

The chain recombines TRBV7-2 with TRBJ2-5, with 10 bases matching TRBD2. The CDR3 loop spans 15 amino acids. V dropped 4 bases and J dropped 5; count of bases not matched to a gene: 7. CDR1 SGHTA and CDR2 FQGNSA come from the germline V gene. The CDR3: CASSSGTSDRETQYF. The CDR3 coding sequence is TGTGCCAGCAGCTCGGGGACTAGCGACAGGGAGACCCAGTACTTC. The full variable domain, its missing parts supplied by reference TRBV7-2 and TRBJ2-5, is GAGVSQSPSNKVTEKGKDVELRCDPISGHTALYWYRQSLGQGLEFLIYFQGNSAPDKSGLPSDRFSAERTGGSVSTLTIQRTQQEDSAVYLCASSSGTSDRETQYFGPGTRLLVL.

At least ten counts were recorded for this clonotype. The rearrangement joins TRBV6-1 to TRBJ2-5; 10 bases line up with TRBD2. This CDR3 is built from 14 residues. V dropped 10 bases and J dropped 4; count of bases not matched to a gene: 9. In germline, CDR1 is MNHNS, CDR2 SASEGT. CDR3 sequence: CAIHGTSVRETQYF. The DNA of the CDR3 is TGTGCCATTCACGGGACTAGCGTCCGAGAGACCCAGTACTTC.